This note documents a single T cell receptor beta chain sequence. Other DNA sequences in this sample translate to the same CDR3. Sequencing used immunoSEQ multiplex PCR; TCRdb keeps in-frame clones, though not all of them. The repertoire has about 120,000 clones, 75% to 90% of them found once; the top ten carry almost 4.5%. These data belong to a study of blood T cell repertoires in COVID-19. Overall study: Sites in the United States, Italy and Spain provided acute and convalescent COVID-19 samples.

The sequencing input was peripheral blood. This clonotype was obtained from a middle-aged man with acute or convalescent COVID-19.

The CDR3 is CASSLAAGMNTEAFF. Here the CDR3 DNA reads TGCGCCAGCAGCTTGGCGGCGGGGATGAACACTGAAGCTTTCTTT. This sequence joins TRBV5-1 and TRBJ1-1; D not resolved. The length of the CDR3 is 15 residues. V was pared by 0 bases and J by 0 bases, with 9 bases between. Per germline, CDR1 SGHRS and CDR2 YFSETQ. The full variable domain, its missing parts supplied by reference TRBV5-1 and TRBJ1-1, is KAGVTQTPRYLIKTRGQQVTLSCSPISGHRSVSWYQQTPGQGLQFLFEYFSETQRNKGNFPGRFSGRQFSNSRSEMNVSTLELGDSALYLCASSLAAGMNTEAFFGQGTRLTVV.